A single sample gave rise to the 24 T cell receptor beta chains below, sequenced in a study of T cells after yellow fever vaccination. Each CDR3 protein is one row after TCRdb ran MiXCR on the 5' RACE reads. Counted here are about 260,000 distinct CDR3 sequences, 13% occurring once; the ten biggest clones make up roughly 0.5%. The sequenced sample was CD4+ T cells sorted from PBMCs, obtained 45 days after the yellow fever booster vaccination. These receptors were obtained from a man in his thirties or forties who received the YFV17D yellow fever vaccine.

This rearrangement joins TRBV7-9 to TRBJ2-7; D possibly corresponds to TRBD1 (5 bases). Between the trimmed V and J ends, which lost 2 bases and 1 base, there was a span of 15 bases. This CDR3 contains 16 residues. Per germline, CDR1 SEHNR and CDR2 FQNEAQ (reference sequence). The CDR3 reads CASSLWGVQGSYEQYF. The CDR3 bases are TGTGCCAGCAGCTTATGGGGTGTGCAGGGATCCTACGAGCAGTACTTC. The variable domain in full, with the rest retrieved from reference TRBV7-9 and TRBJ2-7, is DTGVSQNPRHKITKRGQNVTFRCDPISEHNRLYWYRQTLGQGPEFLTYFQNEAQLEKSRLLSDRFSAERPKGSFSTLEIQRTEQGDSAMYLCASSLWGVQGSYEQYFGPGTRLTVT.

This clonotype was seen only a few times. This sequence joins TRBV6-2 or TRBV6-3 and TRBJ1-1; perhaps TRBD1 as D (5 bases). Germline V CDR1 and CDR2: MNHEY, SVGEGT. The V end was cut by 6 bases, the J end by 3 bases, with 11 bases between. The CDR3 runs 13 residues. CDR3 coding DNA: TGTGCCAGCAGACTAGACAGCTACACTGAAGCTTTCTTT. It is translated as CASRLDSYTEAFF.

The CDR3: CSAQSAGVYNEQFF. CDR3 bases: TGCAGTGCCCAGAGTGCGGGGGTCTACAATGAGCAGTTCTTC. The J gene is TRBJ2-1, the V gene TRBV20-1; 7 bases line up with TRBD2. Trimming removed 6 bases from V and 3 bases from J; junction bases left unmatched: 8. Looked up from germline, CDR1 is DFQATT and CDR2 is SNEGSKA (reference sequence). CDR3 length: 14 amino acids.

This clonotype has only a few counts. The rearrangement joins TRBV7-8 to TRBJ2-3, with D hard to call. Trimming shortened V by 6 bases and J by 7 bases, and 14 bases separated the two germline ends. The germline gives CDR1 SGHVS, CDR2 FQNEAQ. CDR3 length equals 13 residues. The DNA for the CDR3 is TGTGCCAGCAGTTCAGCCCCGAGTTATACGCAGTATTTT. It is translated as CASSSAPSYTQYF.

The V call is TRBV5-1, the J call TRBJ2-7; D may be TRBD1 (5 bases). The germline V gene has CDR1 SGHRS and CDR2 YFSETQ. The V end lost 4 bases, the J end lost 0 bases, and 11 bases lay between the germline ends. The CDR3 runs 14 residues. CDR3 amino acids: CASSKGPSSYEQYF. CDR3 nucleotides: TGCGCCAGCAGCAAGGGGCCCTCCTCCTACGAGCAGTACTTC.

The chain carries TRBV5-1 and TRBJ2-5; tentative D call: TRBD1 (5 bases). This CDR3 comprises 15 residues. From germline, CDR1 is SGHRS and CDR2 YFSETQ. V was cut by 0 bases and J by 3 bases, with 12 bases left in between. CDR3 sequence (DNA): TGCGCCAGCAGCTTGGACAGGTGGGGTGAAGAGACCCAGTACTTC. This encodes CASSLDRWGEETQYF.

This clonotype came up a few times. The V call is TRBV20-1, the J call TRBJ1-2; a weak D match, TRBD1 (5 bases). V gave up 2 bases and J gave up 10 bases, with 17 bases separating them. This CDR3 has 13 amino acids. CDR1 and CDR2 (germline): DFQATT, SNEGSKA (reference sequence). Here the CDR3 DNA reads TGCAGTGCTAGATGGGCCGGGACTTCGCACTACACCTTC. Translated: CSARWAGTSHYTF.

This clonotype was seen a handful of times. CDR3 in DNA: TGCGCCAGCAGCGGCAGGACAGCTCGTCAGAGCTCTGGGGCCAACGTCCTGACTTTC. Its translation is CASSGRTARQSSGANVLTF. The chain is built from TRBV5-1 and TRBJ2-6; the D gene is possibly TRBD1 (6 bases). There are 19 residues in the CDR3. CDR1 and CDR2 (germline): SGHRS, YFSETQ. The ends were cut back, 4 bases at V and 0 bases at J, with 20 bases in the middle.

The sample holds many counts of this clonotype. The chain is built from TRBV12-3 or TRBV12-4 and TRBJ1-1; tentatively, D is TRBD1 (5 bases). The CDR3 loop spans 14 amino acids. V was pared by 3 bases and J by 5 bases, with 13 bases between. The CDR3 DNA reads TGTGCCAGCAGTTTCGGTGGGGCGCGAACTGAAGCTTTCTTT. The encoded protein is CASSFGGARTEAFF.

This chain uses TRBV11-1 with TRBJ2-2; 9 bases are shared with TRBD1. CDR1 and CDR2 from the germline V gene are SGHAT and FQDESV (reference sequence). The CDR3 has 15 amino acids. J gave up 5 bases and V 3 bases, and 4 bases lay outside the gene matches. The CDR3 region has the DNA TGTGCCAGCAGCTTCGGGACAGGGATTACCGGGGAGCTGTTTTTT. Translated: CASSFGTGITGELFF. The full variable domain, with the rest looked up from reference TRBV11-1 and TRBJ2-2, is EAEVAQSPRYKITEKSQAVAFWCDPISGHATLYWYRQILGQGPELLVQFQDESVVDDSQLPKDRFSAERLKGVDSTLKIQPAELGDSAMYLCASSFGTGITGELFFGEGSRLTVL.

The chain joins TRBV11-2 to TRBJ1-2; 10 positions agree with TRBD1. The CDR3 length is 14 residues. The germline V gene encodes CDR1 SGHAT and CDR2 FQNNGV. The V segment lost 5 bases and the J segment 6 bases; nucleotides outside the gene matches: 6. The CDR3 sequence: CASSGDRGVDGYTF. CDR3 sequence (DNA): TGTGCCAGCAGCGGGGACAGGGGTGTTGATGGCTACACCTTC.

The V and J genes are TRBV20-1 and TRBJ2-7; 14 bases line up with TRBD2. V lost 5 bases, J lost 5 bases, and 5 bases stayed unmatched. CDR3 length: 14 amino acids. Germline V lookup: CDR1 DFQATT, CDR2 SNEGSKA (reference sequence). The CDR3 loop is CSARGLAGVNEQYF. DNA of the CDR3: TGCAGTGCTCGGGGACTAGCGGGAGTCAACGAGCAGTACTTC.

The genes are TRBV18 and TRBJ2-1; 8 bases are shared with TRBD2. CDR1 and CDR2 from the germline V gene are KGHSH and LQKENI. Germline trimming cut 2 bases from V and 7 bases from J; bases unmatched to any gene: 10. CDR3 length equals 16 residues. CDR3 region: CASSPNSPGGPNEQFF. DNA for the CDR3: TGTGCCAGCTCACCAAATTCGCCGGGAGGGCCGAATGAGCAGTTCTTC. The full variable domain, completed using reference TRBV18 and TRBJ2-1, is NAGVMQNPRHLVRRRGQEARLRCSPMKGHSHVYWYRQLPEEGLKFMVYLQKENIIDESGMPKERFSAEFPKEGPSILRIQQVVRGDSAAYFCASSPNSPGGPNEQFFGPGTRLTVL.

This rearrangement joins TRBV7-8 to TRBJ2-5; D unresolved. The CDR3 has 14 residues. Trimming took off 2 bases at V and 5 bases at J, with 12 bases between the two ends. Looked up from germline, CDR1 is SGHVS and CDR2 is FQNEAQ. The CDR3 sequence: CASSLWLEMETQYF. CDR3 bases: TGTGCCAGCAGCTTATGGCTAGAGATGGAGACCCAGTACTTC.

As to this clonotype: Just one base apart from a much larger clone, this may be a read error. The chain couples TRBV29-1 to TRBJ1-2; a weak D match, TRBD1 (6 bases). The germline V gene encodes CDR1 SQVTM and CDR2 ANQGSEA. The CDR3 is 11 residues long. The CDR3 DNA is TGCAGCGTTTTCGGACAGTATGACTACACCTTC. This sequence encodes CSVFGQYDYTF.

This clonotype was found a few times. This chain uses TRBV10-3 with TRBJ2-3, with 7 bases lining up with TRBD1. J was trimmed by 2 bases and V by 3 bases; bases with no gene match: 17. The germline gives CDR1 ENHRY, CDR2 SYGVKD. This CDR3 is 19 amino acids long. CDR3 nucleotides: TGTGCCATCAGTGACGGGACAGACCCGAGCTGGGCGGACACAGATACGCAGTATTTT. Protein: CAISDGTDPSWADTDTQYF.

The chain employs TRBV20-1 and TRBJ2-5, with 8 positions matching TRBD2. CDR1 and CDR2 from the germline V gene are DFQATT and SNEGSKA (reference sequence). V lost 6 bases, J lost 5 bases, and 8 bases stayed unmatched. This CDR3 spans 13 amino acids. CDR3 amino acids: CSARTSGVETQYF. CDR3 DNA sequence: TGCAGTGCCCGAACTAGCGGAGTGGAGACCCAGTACTTC.

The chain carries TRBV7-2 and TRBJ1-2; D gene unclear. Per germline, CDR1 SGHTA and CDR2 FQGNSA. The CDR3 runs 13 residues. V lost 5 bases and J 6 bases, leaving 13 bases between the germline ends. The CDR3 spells CASSPHRRDGYTF. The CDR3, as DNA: TGTGCCAGCAGCCCCCACCGGCGCGATGGCTACACCTTC.

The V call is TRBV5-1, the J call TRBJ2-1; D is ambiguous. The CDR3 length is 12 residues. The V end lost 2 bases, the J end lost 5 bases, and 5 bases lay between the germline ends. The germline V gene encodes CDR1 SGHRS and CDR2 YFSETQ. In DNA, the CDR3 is TGCGCCAGCAGCTTCGGACACAATGAGCAGTTCTTC. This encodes CASSFGHNEQFF.

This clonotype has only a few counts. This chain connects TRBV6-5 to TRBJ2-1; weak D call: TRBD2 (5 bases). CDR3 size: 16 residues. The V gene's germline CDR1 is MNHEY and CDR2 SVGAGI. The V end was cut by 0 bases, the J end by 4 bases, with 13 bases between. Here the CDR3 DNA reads TGTGCCAGCAGTTACTCACGGGAAGCCCCGTACAATGAGCAGTTCTTC. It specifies CASSYSREAPYNEQFF.

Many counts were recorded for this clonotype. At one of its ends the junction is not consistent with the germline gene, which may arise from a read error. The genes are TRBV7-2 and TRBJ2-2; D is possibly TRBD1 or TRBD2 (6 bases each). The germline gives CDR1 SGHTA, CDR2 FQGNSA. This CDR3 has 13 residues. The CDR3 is CASSPTRLGGLFF. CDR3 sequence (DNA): TGTGCCAGCAGCCCGACCCGACTAGGGGGGCTGTTTTTT.

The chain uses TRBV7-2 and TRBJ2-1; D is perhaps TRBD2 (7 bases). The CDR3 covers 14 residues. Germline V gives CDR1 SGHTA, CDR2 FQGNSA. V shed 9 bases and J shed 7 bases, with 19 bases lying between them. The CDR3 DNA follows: TGTGCCAGTCTACACTGGGGGGGGGCGAATGAGCAGTTCTTC. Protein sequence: CASLHWGGANEQFF.

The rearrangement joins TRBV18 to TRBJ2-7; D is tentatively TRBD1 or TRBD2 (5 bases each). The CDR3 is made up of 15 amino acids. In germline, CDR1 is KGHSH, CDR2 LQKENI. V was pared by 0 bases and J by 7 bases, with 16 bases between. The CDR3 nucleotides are TGTGCCAGCTCACCACCGGGACCTCTGCCAGAGGAGCAGTACTTC. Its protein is CASSPPGPLPEEQYF.

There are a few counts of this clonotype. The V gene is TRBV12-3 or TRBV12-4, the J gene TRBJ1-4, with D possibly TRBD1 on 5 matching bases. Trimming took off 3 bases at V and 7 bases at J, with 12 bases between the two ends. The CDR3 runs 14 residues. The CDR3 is CASSLSRDGEKLFF. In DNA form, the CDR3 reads TGTGCCAGCAGTTTGTCCCGGGACGGTGAAAAACTGTTTTTT.